A single sample is the source of the 2 T cell receptor beta chains below, sequenced in a study of T-cell memory formation after mild COVID-19. In TCRdb, the 5' RACE reads were re-called with MiXCR into one record per CDR3 protein. Among 150,000 to 200,000 distinct CDR3 sequences listed, 13% to 15% were seen once. The sample comprised PBMCs or a T cell subset sorted from them (not recorded which). These receptors came from an adult woman who had mild COVID-19 (a few samples of this study predate the infection). Cell type and time point are not known.

The chain employs TRBV12-3 or TRBV12-4 and TRBJ2-7, with 7 bases aligning to TRBD2. V gave up 8 bases and J gave up 2 bases; unmatched junction bases: 9. This CDR3 region has 14 residues. CDR3 sequence (DNA): TGTGCCAGCCTACCCAGCGGGGATACCTACGAGCAGTACTTC. It specifies CASLPSGDTYEQYF.

This chain links TRBV7-2 with TRBJ1-2; D gene uncertain. Germline CDR1 reads SGHTA; CDR2 reads FQGNSA. Trimming removed 6 bases from V and 3 bases from J, with 11 bases in between. The CDR3 runs 13 residues. CDR3 sequence: CASSRGLDYGYTF. In DNA, the CDR3 is TGTGCCAGCAGTCGGGGTCTGGACTATGGCTACACCTTC.